The TCR beta chain under discussion was sequenced for a study of OX40 agonist ivuxolimab in advanced cancers. Whole-study results and caveats: In general, CD8+ T cells held more expanded clones than CD4+ did, on average.

Excluded were patients having autoimmune disease history or systemic immunosuppression. Sequenced by immunoSEQ multiplex PCR; TCRdb stores in-frame clones only, minus some. Of 60,000 or so clones listed, more than 80% are singletons. The CDR3 extends over 17 amino acids. The junction had 14 bases not matched to a gene; V was cut back by 7 bases and J by 5 bases. CDR1 and CDR2 (germline): MDHEN, SYDVKM. Points on this clone: As yet, its antigen is unknown.

Source: CD4+ or CD8+ T cells sorted from blood, taken in a trial of the OX40 agonist ivuxolimab. The sequence derives from an adult with an advanced solid tumor such as melanoma, head and neck, liver or kidney cancer. V is TRBV28 and J is TRBJ1-2; 12 bases are shared with TRBD1. CDR3 in amino acids: CASNQPGQGAYQYGYTF. The CDR3 DNA is TGTGCCAGCAATCAACCGGGACAGGGGGCTTATCAATATGGCTACACCTTC.